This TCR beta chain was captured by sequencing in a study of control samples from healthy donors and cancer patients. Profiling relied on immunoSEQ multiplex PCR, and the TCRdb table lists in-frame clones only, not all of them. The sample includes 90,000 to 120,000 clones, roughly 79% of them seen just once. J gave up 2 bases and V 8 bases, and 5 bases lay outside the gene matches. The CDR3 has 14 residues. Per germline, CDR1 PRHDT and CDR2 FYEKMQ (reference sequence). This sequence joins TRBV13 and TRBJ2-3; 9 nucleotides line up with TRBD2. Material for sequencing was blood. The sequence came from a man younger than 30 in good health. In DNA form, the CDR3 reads TGTGCCAGCCGAAGCGGGGGGTCCACAGATACGCAGTATTTT. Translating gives CASRSGGSTDTQYF.